This T cell receptor beta chain originates from a study of post-analysis software for immune sequencing data. Unique molecular identifiers had been added to the TCR beta cDNA libraries. cDNA molecules numbering some 500,000 came from roughly 1.1 to 9.2 million T cells. TCRdb ran MiXCR on the PCR reads and lists one entry per CDR3 protein. Here the sample spans some 800,000 distinct CDR3 sequences, roughly 50% being singletons. Note on this clonotype: Its antigen is unidentified.

The CDR3 length is 15 residues. Deletions cut 4 bases from V and 4 bases from J, with 16 bases between. The germline V gene encodes CDR1 SNHLY and CDR2 FYNNEI. General observations from the study: Among multiple sclerosis patients, normalized Chao1 diversity was significantly below that of controls. Five or six TRBV segments were significantly more frequent in patients than in controls. TRBV5-6, TRBV5-1 and TRBV20-1 were among these segments. Co-batched samples clustered tightly together by F measure.

The source is a girl aged 10-17 years with multiple sclerosis. The genes are TRBV2 and TRBJ2-5; D is uncertain. The sample taken for sequencing was blood. CDR3 loop: CASSGNLLSGETQYF. In nucleotides, the CDR3 is TGTGCCAGCAGTGGAAACTTACTCAGTGGAGAGACCCAGTACTTC.